These T cell receptor beta chains were read from a single sample in a study of PD-L1 blockade in urothelial cancer. This table comes from immunoSEQ multiplex PCR, and its TCRdb copy is limited to in-frame clones, with some not included. Of around 45,000 clones in the sample, approximately 90% were seen once. The sequencing here drew on PBMCs, taken around atezolizumab (anti-PD-L1) treatment. These receptors all come from a woman aged 55-69 years with urothelial cancer. CDR3s include the opening cysteine and the closing phenylalanine or tryptophan. Fields, in order: clone size, D gene, V gene, J gene, CDR3 DNA, CDR3 protein. D genes are given only for firm matches. The listing skips clone size in some rows; elsewhere it reads once, few, many or a size class.

NA,NA,TRBV27,TRBJ2-7,TGTGCCAGCAGTTTACGGACTAATCGGTACGAGCAGTACTTC,CASSLRTNRYEQYF
NA,NA,TRBV4-2,TRBJ1-1,TGTGCCAGCAGCCTATTTAGGGACACCCACACTGAAGCTTTCTTT,CASSLFRDTHTEAFF
NA,NA,TRBV19,TRBJ1-2,TGTGCCAGTAGCACCGACCTAGAATTCTATGGCTACACCTTC,CASSTDLEFYGYTF
NA,NA,TRBV5-1,TRBJ2-1,TGCGCCAGCAGACCACAAATAACGACAGGTCGGGGATCGTGGTACAATGAGCAGTTCTTC,CASRPQITTGRGSWYNEQFF
NA,NA,TRBV2,TRBJ1-5,TGTGCCAGCAATCTACAGGGAACCCATCAGCCCCAGCATTTT,CASNLQGTHQPQHF
NA,NA,TRBV5-4,TRBJ1-2,TGTGCCAGCAGGCGGGAATTCGGGGGGTATGGCTACACCTTC,CASRREFGGYGYTF
NA,TRBD1,TRBV10-1,TRBJ2-2,TGCGCCAGCAGTGGGGTTCCAGGACAGGGCTTCGGGGAGCTGTTTTTT,CASSGVPGQGFGELFF
NA,TRBD2,TRBV6-6,TRBJ2-1,TGTGCCAGCAGTTACGGGGGACTAGCAAGCAACAATGAGCAGTTCTTC,CASSYGGLASNNEQFF
NA,NA,TRBV27,TRBJ2-1,TGTGCCAGCAGTTTTGGTGGCGAGCAGTTCTTC,CASSFGGEQFF
few,NA,TRBV11-2,TRBJ2-7,TGTGCCAGCAGCTTAATCAGGACAGACTTGGCGGAGCAGTACTTC,CASSLIRTDLAEQYF
NA,TRBD1,TRBV23-1,TRBJ1-2,TGCGCCAGCATCCTAATCAGGGACAGGGAACCCCCTAACTATGGCTACACCTTC,CASILIRDREPPNYGYTF
NA,TRBD1,TRBV11-2,TRBJ1-3,TGTGCCAGCAGGCCACAGGGACAGGGAAAGGGAAACACCATATATTTT,CASRPQGQGKGNTIYF
NA,NA,TRBV28,TRBJ1-5,TGTGCCACCTCCGGGCAGCCCCAGCATTTT,CATSGQPQHF
NA,TRBD1,TRBV5-6,TRBJ2-5,TGTGCCAGCAGCGAGGGGGCGCGAAAGACCCAGTACTTC,CASSEGARKTQYF
NA,NA,TRBV9,TRBJ2-6,TGTGCCAGCAGCGTAGATCCCCGCACAGGGATTCCCAACTCTGGGGCCAACGTCCTGACTTTC,CASSVDPRTGIPNSGANVLTF
NA,NA,TRBV29-1,TRBJ2-2,TGCAGCGTCGTTGGAGGGGACTCGAACACCGGGGAGCTGTTTTTT,CSVVGGDSNTGELFF
NA,NA,TRBV6-5,TRBJ1-5,TGTGCCAGCAGCCCTTCAACTGCGGCGAATCAGCCCCAGCATTTT,CASSPSTAANQPQHF
NA,TRBD1,TRBV29-1,TRBJ1-2,TGCAGCGTTTCGACAGGGTATGGCTACACCTTC,CSVSTGYGYTF
NA,NA,TRBV28,TRBJ2-7,TGTGCCAGCAGTTTATTGCAGGGCTCCTACGAGCAGTACTTC,CASSLLQGSYEQYF
NA,NA,TRBV27,TRBJ1-2,TGTGCCAGCAGTCCAGGGAGGGTTGTGGCGGACTATGGCTACACCTTC,CASSPGRVVADYGYTF
NA,TRBD1,TRBV4-1,TRBJ1-4,TGCGCCAGCAGCCAAGATCCGGGACAGGGGGCTCGGGATGAAAAACTGTTTTTT,CASSQDPGQGARDEKLFF
NA,NA,TRBV7-9,TRBJ2-6,TGTGCCAGCAGCTTAGCGGGCAGGGCTGGGGCCAACGTCCTGACTTTC,CASSLAGRAGANVLTF
few,NA,TRBV2,TRBJ2-7,TGTGCCAGCACCATTACAAGGAGGGGTAGCGGCCATGGGGTCGAGCAGTACTTC,CASTITRRGSGHGVEQYF
NA,TRBD1,TRBV7-2,TRBJ2-5,TGTGCCAGCAGCCCTCCGGCCGGGACAGGGATAGAGACCCAGTACTTC,CASSPPAGTGIETQYF
NA,NA,TRBV6-1,TRBJ1-1,TGTGCCAGCGGGGGGAGGTGGAACACTGAAGCTTTCTTT,CASGGRWNTEAFF
NA,TRBD1,TRBV11-2,TRBJ1-1,TGTGCCAGCAGCTTAGGGGCAGGGGGCCACACTGAAGCTTTCTTT,CASSLGAGGHTEAFF
NA,NA,TRBV5-6,TRBJ1-5,TGTGCCAGCAGCTGGGGGGGCAATCAGCCCCAGCATTTT,CASSWGGNQPQHF
NA,TRBD1,TRBV5-4,TRBJ2-4,TGTGCCAGCAGCTTGAGGGGGACAGGGGGAACCAAAAACATTCAGTACTTC,CASSLRGTGGTKNIQYF
NA,NA,TRBV28,TRBJ1-2,TGTGCCAGCAGTTTCTCTCTCGGTGGCTACACCTTC,CASSFSLGGYTF
few,NA,TRBV4-1,TRBJ1-2,TGCGCCAGCAGCCCTAGGGGTAATGGCTACACCTTC,CASSPRGNGYTF
NA,NA,TRBV7-9,TRBJ2-5,TGTGCCAGCAGCTTGGGCACGGCAGAGACCCAGTACTTC,CASSLGTAETQYF
NA,TRBD1,TRBV5-1,TRBJ1-1,TGCGCCAGCAGCTTGGTACAGGGGGCGGTCACTGAAGCTTTCTTT,CASSLVQGAVTEAFF
NA,NA,TRBV9,TRBJ2-3,TGTGCCAGCAGCGTAGTATCACTGCAAGATACGCAGTATTTT,CASSVVSLQDTQYF
NA,TRBD1,TRBV10-3,TRBJ2-3,TGTGCCATCAGGAGGGACAGGGCTGGGGATACGCAGTATTTT,CAIRRDRAGDTQYF
NA,NA,TRBV5-1,TRBJ2-5,TGCGCCAGCAGCTTGGGGCCCGTCCAAGAGACCCAGTACTTC,CASSLGPVQETQYF
NA,TRBD2,TRBV2,TRBJ2-5,TGTGCCACCCAATCGGGACTAGCGGGGGGGCTTGAGACCCAGTACTTC,CATQSGLAGGLETQYF
NA,NA,TRBV10-3,TRBJ2-2,TGTGCCATCTCCAGGGGAATTAACACCGGGGAGCTGTTTTTT,CAISRGINTGELFF
NA,NA,TRBV29-1,TRBJ1-3,TGCAGCGTTGAAGAGGGGGGGGGCGGCATATATTTT,CSVEEGGGGIYF
NA,NA,TRBV5-1,TRBJ2-2,TGCGCCAGCAGCTCCCAATTCGGTGCCGGGGAGCTGTTTTTT,CASSSQFGAGELFF
NA,TRBD1,TRBV10-3,TRBJ2-7,TGTGCCATCACCGGGACAGGGGGGTCCTACGAGCAGTACTTC,CAITGTGGSYEQYF
NA,NA,TRBV27,TRBJ2-1,TGTGCCAGCAGTTTAGGCGACACCTACTACAATGAGCAGTTCTTC,CASSLGDTYYNEQFF